This T cell receptor beta chain comes out of a study of blood T cells in healthy people across ages. As to this clonotype: Antigen unknown.

Study results and caveats: Greater diversity and more naive CD4+ cells were seen in long-lived donors than in aged donors.

The second PCR ran roughly 7 to 12 cycles with a sample-barcoded 5' primer and J-beta primers. TCRdb passed the 5' RACE reads through MiXCR, listing each CDR3 protein once. Counted here are around 1,500,000 distinct CDR3 sequences, roughly 40% occurring once; the ten biggest clones make up 6.5% to 10%. Germline CDR1 DFQATT, CDR2 SNEGSKA (reference sequence). The length of the CDR3 is 13 residues. The sample, roughly 9.5 milliliters of peripheral blood, was drawn from each donor. Sequencing used blood. This chain links TRBV20-1 with TRBJ2-7; D is possibly TRBD1 (5 bases). The tail of the sequence fits TRBJ2-5 better, so the J call may be wrong. The clonotype comes from a woman aged 18 to 35 in good health. The CDR3 DNA reads as TGCAGTGCGTTGGGGCGTCAACTAGAGACCCAGTACTTC. It encodes CSALGRQLETQYF.